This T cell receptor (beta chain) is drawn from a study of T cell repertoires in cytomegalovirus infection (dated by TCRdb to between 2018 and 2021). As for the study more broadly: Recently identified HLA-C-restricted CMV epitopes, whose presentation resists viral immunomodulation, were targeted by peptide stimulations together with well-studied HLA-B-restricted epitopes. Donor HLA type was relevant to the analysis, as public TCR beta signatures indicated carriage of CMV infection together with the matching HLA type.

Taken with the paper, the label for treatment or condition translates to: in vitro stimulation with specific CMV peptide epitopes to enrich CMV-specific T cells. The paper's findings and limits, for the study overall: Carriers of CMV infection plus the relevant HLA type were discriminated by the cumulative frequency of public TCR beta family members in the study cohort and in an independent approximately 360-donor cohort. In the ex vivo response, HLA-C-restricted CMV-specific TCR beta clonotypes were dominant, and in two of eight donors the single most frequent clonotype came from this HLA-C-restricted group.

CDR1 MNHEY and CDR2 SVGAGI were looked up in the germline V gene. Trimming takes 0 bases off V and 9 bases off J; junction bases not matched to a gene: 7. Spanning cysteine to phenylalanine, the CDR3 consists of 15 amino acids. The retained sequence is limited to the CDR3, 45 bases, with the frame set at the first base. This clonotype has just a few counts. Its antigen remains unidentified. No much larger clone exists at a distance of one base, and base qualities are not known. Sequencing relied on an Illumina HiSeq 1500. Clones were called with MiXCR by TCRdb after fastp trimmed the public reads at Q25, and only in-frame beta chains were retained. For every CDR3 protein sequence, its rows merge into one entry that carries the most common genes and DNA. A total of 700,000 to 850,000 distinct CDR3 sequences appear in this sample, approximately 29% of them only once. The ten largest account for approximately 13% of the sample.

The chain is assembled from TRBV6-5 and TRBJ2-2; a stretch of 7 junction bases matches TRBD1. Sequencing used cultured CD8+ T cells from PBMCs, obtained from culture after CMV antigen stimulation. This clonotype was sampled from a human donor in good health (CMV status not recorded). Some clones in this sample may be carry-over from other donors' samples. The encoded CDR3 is CASSYSRTGFRELFF. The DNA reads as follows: TGTGCCAGCAGTTACTCGAGGACAGGATTTCGGGAGCTGTTTTTT.